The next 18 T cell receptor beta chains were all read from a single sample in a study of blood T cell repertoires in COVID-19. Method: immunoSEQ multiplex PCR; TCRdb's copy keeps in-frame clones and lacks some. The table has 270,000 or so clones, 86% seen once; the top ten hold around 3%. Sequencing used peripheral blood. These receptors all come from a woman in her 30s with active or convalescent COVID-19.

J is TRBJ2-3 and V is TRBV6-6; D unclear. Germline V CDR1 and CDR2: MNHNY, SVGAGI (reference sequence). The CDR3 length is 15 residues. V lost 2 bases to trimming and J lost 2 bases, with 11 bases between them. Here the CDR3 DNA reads TGTGCCAGCAGTTACGGGCCCCAGGCCACAGATACGCAGTATTTT. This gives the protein CASSYGPQATDTQYF.

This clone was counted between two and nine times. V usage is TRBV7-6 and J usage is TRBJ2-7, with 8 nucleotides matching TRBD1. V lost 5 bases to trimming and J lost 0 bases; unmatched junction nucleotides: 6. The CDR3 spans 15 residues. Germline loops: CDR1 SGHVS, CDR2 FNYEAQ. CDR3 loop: CASSPTGGNSYEQYF. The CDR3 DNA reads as TGTGCCAGCAGCCCTACAGGGGGAAACTCCTACGAGCAGTACTTC.

The CDR3 spells CASSWPGNTEAFF. The DNA for the CDR3 is TGTGCCAGCAGCTGGCCGGGGAACACTGAAGCTTTCTTT. The J gene is TRBJ1-1, the V gene TRBV7-9; D not certain. The V and J ends lost 4 bases and 1 base respectively, with 7 bases between them. The CDR3 covers 13 residues. Germline V CDR1 and CDR2: SEHNR, FQNEAQ (reference sequence).

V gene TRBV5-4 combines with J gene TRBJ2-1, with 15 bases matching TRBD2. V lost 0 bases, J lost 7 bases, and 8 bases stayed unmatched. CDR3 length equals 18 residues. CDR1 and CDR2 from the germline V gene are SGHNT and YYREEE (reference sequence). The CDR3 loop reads CASSLAGLAGGGVNEQFF. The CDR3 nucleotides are TGTGCCAGCAGCTTGGCGGGACTAGCGGGGGGAGGGGTAAATGAGCAGTTCTTC.

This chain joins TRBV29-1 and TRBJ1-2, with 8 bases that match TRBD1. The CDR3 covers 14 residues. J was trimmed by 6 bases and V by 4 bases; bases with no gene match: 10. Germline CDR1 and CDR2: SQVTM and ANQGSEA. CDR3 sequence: CSVAVKTGANGYTF. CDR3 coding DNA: TGCAGCGTTGCCGTTAAGACAGGGGCGAATGGCTACACCTTC.

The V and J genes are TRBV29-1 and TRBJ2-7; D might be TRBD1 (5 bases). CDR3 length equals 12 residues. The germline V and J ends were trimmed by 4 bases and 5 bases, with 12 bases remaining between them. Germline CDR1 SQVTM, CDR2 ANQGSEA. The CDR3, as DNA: TGCAGCGTTGCCTGGCAGGGCGACGAGCAGTACTTC. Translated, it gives CSVAWQGDEQYF.

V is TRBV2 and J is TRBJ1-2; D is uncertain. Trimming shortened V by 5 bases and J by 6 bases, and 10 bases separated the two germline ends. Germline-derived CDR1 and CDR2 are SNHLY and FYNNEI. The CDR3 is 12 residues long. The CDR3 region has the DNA TGTGCCAGCAGTTCTGTCGGGGATGGCTACACCTTC. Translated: CASSSVGDGYTF.

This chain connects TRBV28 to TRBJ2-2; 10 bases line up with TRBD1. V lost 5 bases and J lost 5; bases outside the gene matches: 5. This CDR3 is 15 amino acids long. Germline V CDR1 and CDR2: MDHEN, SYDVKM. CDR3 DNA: TGTGCCAGCAGTCCCCGACAGGGGGCTACCGGGGAGCTGTTTTTT. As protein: CASSPRQGATGELFF.

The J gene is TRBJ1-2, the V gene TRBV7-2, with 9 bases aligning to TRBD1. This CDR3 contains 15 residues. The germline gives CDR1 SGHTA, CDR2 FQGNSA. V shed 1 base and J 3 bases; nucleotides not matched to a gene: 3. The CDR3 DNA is TGTGCCAGCAGCTTAGTGGACAGGGGCCACTATGGCTACACCTTC. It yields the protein CASSLVDRGHYGYTF.

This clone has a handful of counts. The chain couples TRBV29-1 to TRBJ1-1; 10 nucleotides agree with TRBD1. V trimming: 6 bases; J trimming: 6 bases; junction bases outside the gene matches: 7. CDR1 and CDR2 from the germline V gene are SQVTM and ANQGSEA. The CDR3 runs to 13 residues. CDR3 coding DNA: TGCAGCGTGGGGGACAGGGGTTTAGCTGAAGCTTTCTTT. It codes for CSVGDRGLAEAFF.

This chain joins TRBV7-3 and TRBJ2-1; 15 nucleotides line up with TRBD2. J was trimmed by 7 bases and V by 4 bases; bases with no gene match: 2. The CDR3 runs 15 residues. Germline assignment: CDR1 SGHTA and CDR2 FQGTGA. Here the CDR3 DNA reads TGTGCCAGCAGCTCAGGGACTAGCGGGGGGAATGAGCAGTTCTTC. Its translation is CASSSGTSGGNEQFF.

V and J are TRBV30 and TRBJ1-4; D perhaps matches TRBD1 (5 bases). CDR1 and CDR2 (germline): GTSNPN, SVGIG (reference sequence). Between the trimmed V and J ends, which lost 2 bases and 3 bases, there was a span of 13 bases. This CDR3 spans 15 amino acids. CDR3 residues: CAWSPTGGANEKLFF. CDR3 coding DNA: TGTGCCTGGAGTCCTACGGGGGGGGCTAATGAAAAACTGTTTTTT.

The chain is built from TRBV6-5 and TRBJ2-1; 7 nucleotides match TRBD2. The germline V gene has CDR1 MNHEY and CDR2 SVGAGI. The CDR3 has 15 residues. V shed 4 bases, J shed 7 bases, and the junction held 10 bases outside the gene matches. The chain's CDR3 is CASSSRRGGVNEQFF. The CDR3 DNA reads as TGTGCCAGCAGTTCTAGGCGGGGAGGGGTAAATGAGCAGTTCTTC.

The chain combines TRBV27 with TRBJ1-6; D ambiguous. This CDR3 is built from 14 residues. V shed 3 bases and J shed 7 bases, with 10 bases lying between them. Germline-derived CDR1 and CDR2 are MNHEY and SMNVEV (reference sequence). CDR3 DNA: TGTGCCAGCAGTTTCAACGCGGTGAATTCACCCCTCCACTTT. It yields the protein CASSFNAVNSPLHF.

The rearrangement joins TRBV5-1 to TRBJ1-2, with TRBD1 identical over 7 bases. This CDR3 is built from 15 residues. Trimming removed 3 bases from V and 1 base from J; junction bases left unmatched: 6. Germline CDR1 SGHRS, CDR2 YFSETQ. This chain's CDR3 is CASSWGAGGNYGYTF. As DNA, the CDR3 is TGCGCCAGCAGCTGGGGTGCAGGGGGTAACTATGGCTACACCTTC.

CDR3 sequence reads: CASSRGVSQPQHF. CDR3 DNA sequence: TGTGCCAGCAGCAGGGGTGTAAGTCAGCCCCAGCATTTT. The chain recombines TRBV2 with TRBJ1-5, with D possibly TRBD1 on 6 matching bases. The length of the CDR3 is 13 residues. V dropped 6 bases and J dropped 6 bases, with 12 bases sitting between them. CDR1 SNHLY and CDR2 FYNNEI come from the germline V gene.

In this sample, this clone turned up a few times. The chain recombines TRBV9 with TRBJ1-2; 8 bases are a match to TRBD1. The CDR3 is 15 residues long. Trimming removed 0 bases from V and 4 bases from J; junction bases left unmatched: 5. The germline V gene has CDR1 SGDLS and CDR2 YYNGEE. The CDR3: CASSVGTGITYGYTF. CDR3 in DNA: TGTGCCAGCAGCGTAGGGACAGGGATTACCTATGGCTACACCTTC.

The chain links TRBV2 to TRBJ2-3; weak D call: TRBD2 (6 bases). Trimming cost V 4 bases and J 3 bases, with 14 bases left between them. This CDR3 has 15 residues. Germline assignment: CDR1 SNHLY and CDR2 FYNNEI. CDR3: CASSGQTGGTDTQYF. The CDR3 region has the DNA TGTGCCAGCAGTGGTCAGACCGGGGGAACAGATACGCAGTATTTT.